Below are 29 T cell receptor beta chains sequenced from a single sample in a study of cytomegalovirus exposure and HLA in healthy donors. This PCR relied on a set of 60 Vbeta primers and 13 Jbeta primers. Assay used: immunoSEQ multiplex PCR; TCRdb lists only in-frame clones, some missing. The profile covers about 110,000 clones, with 79% appearing a single time and around 6.6% taken by the ten largest. The sequencing input was PBMCs. These receptors all come from a man younger than 45 in good health and CMV-seropositive.

V is TRBV7-9 and J is TRBJ2-1; D not certain. CDR1 is SEHNR and CDR2 is FQNEAQ in the germline V gene (reference sequence). The length of the CDR3 is 13 residues. The V gene lost 5 bases and the J gene lost 2 bases, with 7 bases spanning the gap. CDR3 sequence (DNA): TGTGCCAGCAGCCCAGAGGCCTACAATGAGCAGTTCTTC. Encoded protein: CASSPEAYNEQFF.

J is TRBJ2-1 and V is TRBV5-1; no reliable D call. Germline CDR1 and CDR2: SGHRS and YFSETQ. Trimming removed 1 base from V and 5 bases from J, with 13 bases in between. The CDR3 totals 15 residues. This chain's CDR3 is CASSLLAPQDNEQFF. The CDR3 bases are TGCGCCAGCAGCTTGCTTGCGCCCCAGGACAATGAGCAGTTCTTC.

The genes are TRBV6-6 and TRBJ1-1; D not resolved. The germline V gene encodes CDR1 MNHNY and CDR2 SVGAGI (reference sequence). Trimming took 11 bases from V and 5 from J, leaving 9 bases between them. CDR3 length: 10 amino acids. CDR3 in amino acids: CAAGETEAFF. CDR3 DNA sequence: TGTGCCGCCGGGGAAACTGAAGCTTTCTTT.

This clone was observed once. The chain employs TRBV18 and TRBJ2-5; 7 positions agree with TRBD2. V lost 3 bases, J lost 6 bases, and 4 bases stayed unmatched. CDR3 size: 13 residues. Looked up from germline, CDR1 is KGHSH and CDR2 is LQKENI. CDR3 nucleotide sequence: TGTGCCAGCTCACCGGGGACTATGAAGACCCAGTACTTC. It is translated as CASSPGTMKTQYF.

Regarding this clone: The junction departs from the called germline gene at one end, perhaps through a read error. The genes are TRBV19 and TRBJ2-7, with TRBD2 identical over 10 bases. Germline V lookup: CDR1 LNHDA, CDR2 SQIVND (reference sequence). This CDR3 contains 11 residues. As DNA, the CDR3 is TGTGCCAGTAGTGACCGACTAGCGGGTGCTTTC. The encoded protein is CASSDRLAGAF.

This clone was counted only a few times. The chain joins TRBV15 to TRBJ1-2; D possibly corresponds to TRBD1 (6 bases). This CDR3 contains 14 residues. Looked up from germline, CDR1 is LNHNV and CDR2 is YYDKDF (reference sequence). V lost 3 bases and J 4 bases, leaving 12 bases between the germline ends. CDR3 DNA: TGTGCCACCAGCAGGGATCAGGGGTCCTATGGCTACACCTTC. Encoded protein: CATSRDQGSYGYTF.

This chain joins TRBV25-1 and TRBJ1-1; D not resolved. The CDR3 loop spans 16 amino acids. The ends were cut back, 1 base at V and 1 base at J, with 13 bases in the middle. The germline V gene encodes CDR1 MGHDK and CDR2 SYGVNS. CDR3 in amino acids: CASSEWALVGNTEAFF. The CDR3 DNA reads as TGTGCCAGCAGTGAATGGGCATTGGTCGGGAACACTGAAGCTTTCTTT.

The chain combines TRBV18 with TRBJ2-2; 7 bases agree with TRBD2. Germline values: CDR1 KGHSH, CDR2 LQKENI. V shed 3 bases and J 4 bases; nucleotides not matched to a gene: 5. The CDR3 runs 15 residues. The CDR3, as DNA: TGTGCCAGCTCACCCGGGACTACACCCACCGGGGAGCTGTTTTTT. Amino acids: CASSPGTTPTGELFF.

The chain is built from TRBV9 and TRBJ2-3; the match to TRBD1 covers 9 bases. The CDR3 extends over 16 amino acids. Trimming took 4 bases from V and 3 from J; bases not matched to a gene: 9. In germline, CDR1 is SGDLS, CDR2 YYNGEE. The chain's CDR3 is CASSPLGTGLTDTQYF. The CDR3 nucleotides are TGTGCCAGCAGCCCACTGGGGACAGGGTTGACAGATACGCAGTATTTT.

The chain links TRBV4-1 to TRBJ2-5; possible D gene TRBD1, 6 bases. The DNA end is a closer match to TRBJ2-7, so the J assignment may be wrong. Germline CDR1 reads MGHRA; CDR2 reads YSYEKL. This CDR3 contains 16 residues. The CDR3 DNA sequence: TGCGCCAGCAGCCCCCTTCAGGGGCCGAATACCTACGAGCAGTACTTC. Amino acid sequence: CASSPLQGPNTYEQYF.

The chain recombines TRBV19 with TRBJ1-2; D is perhaps TRBD1 (6 bases). Per the germline V gene, CDR1 is LNHDA and CDR2 is SQIVND (reference sequence). This CDR3 has 15 residues. Deletions cut 6 bases from V and 1 base from J, with 15 bases between. The CDR3, as DNA: TGTGCCAGTAGGCTAACAGGGTTGGGTAACTATGGCTACACCTTC. It yields the protein CASRLTGLGNYGYTF.

This chain connects TRBV7-2 to TRBJ2-2; the match to TRBD2 covers 13 bases. The germline V gene encodes CDR1 SGHTA and CDR2 FQGNSA. The J segment lost 4 bases and the V segment lost 5 bases, leaving 7 bases of the junction unmatched. The CDR3 spans 17 residues. CDR3 in amino acids: CASSVVLAGGRTGELFF. The CDR3 DNA follows: TGTGCCAGCAGCGTGGTACTAGCGGGGGGGCGCACCGGGGAGCTGTTTTTT.

The rearrangement uses TRBV5-6 and TRBJ1-1, with D unclear. Trimming pared 0 bases from V and 8 bases from J, leaving 8 bases between. This CDR3 region has 12 residues. Germline lookup yields CDR1 SGHDT and CDR2 YYEEEE. The chain's CDR3 is CASSLGLREAFF. The CDR3 coding sequence is TGTGCCAGCAGCTTGGGGCTGAGGGAAGCTTTCTTT. The complete variable domain, with remaining parts taken from reference TRBV5-6 and TRBJ1-1, reads DAGVTQSPTHLIKTRGQQVTLRCSPKSGHDTVSWYQQALGQGPQFIFQYYEEEERQRGNFPDRFSGHQFPNYSSELNVNALLLGDSALYLCASSLGLREAFFGQGTRLTVV.

This clone showed up just a few times. V is TRBV18 and J is TRBJ1-3, with D possibly being TRBD1 (6 bases). This CDR3 region has 15 residues. The V end lost 3 bases, the J end lost 0 bases, and 9 bases lay between the germline ends. The germline V gene encodes CDR1 KGHSH and CDR2 LQKENI. The CDR3 region is CASSPGGGSGNTIYF. The CDR3 DNA reads as TGTGCCAGCTCACCGGGAGGGGGCTCTGGAAACACCATATATTTT.

The rearrangement uses TRBV7-2 and TRBJ2-2, with D perhaps TRBD2 (5 bases). CDR1 is SGHTA, CDR2 FQGNSA, per germline. The CDR3 contains 15 residues. Trimming cost V 3 bases and J 0 bases, with 8 bases left between them. The CDR3 protein is CASSLDFSNTGELFF. The CDR3 DNA is TGTGCCAGCAGCTTGGACTTCTCGAACACCGGGGAGCTGTTTTTT.

This sequence joins TRBV5-6 and TRBJ1-3; 8 bases fit TRBD1. After removal of 0 bases from V and 0 bases from J, the junction contained 5 bases not matched to a gene. The germline V gene has CDR1 SGHDT and CDR2 YYEEEE. The CDR3 loop spans 17 amino acids. The CDR3 reads CASSLGPDRASGNTIYF. The CDR3 region has the DNA TGTGCCAGCAGCTTGGGCCCGGACAGGGCCTCTGGAAACACCATATATTTT.

This chain connects TRBV25-1 to TRBJ2-7; D might be TRBD2 (7 bases). CDR1 is MGHDK and CDR2 is SYGVNS in the germline V gene. The CDR3 contains 16 residues. Trimming took off 6 bases at V and 0 bases at J, with 18 bases between the two ends. The CDR3 DNA reads TGTGCCAGCAGCACACTGCGGGGGCCCAACTCCTACGAGCAGTACTTC. Residues: CASSTLRGPNSYEQYF.

V gene TRBV11-2 combines with J gene TRBJ2-3, with 11 bases matching TRBD2. Trimming at V came to 7 bases and at J to 2 bases, leaving 11 bases not matched to a gene. The CDR3 spans 17 residues. Germline CDR1 SGHAT, CDR2 FQNNGV. The CDR3 protein is CASKKLAGVTHTDTQYF. The CDR3, as DNA: TGTGCCAGCAAGAAACTAGCGGGGGTTACCCACACAGATACGCAGTATTTT.

As for this clone: Germline and junction disagree at one end, which may indicate a read error. The chain is built from TRBV20-1 and TRBJ2-3; D may be TRBD2 (5 bases). The CDR3 loop spans 11 amino acids. Germline-derived CDR1 and CDR2 are DFQATT and SNEGSKA (reference sequence). The CDR3 nucleotides are TGCAGTGCTAGAGATCTTACCGGACTTCCTTTT. Its translation is CSARDLTGLPF.

V gene TRBV27 combines with J gene TRBJ2-7; 7 bases fit TRBD2. CDR3 length equals 13 residues. Losses at the gene ends were 8 bases for V and 5 bases for J; bases not matched to a gene: 9. Germline CDR1 and CDR2: MNHEY and SMNVEV (reference sequence). Here the CDR3 DNA reads TGTGCCAGCGGGACTTTGGGGGGGAACGAGCAGTACTTC. Its protein product is CASGTLGGNEQYF.

V usage is TRBV7-8 and J usage is TRBJ2-5; 10 bases match TRBD2. J was trimmed by 2 bases and V by 3 bases; bases with no gene match: 3. Germline assignment: CDR1 SGHVS and CDR2 FQNEAQ. The CDR3 is 15 residues long. CDR3 sequence: CASSFLAGAQETQYF. The CDR3 DNA is TGTGCCAGCAGCTTTCTAGCGGGGGCTCAAGAGACCCAGTACTTC.

This sequence joins TRBV11-3 and TRBJ2-5, with TRBD2 identical over 7 bases. Trimming removed 6 bases from V and 1 base from J; junction bases left unmatched: 5. The CDR3 is 14 amino acids. Germline V CDR1 and CDR2: SGHNT, YENEEA. CDR3 residues: CASSLPSGQETQYF. As DNA, the CDR3 is TGTGCCAGCAGTTTGCCTAGCGGCCAAGAGACCCAGTACTTC.

V gene TRBV6-6 combines with J gene TRBJ2-2; D may be TRBD2 (6 bases). The germline V gene has CDR1 MNHNY and CDR2 SVGAGI (reference sequence). V shed 4 bases and J shed 3 bases, with 15 bases lying between them. The CDR3 is made up of 16 amino acids. The CDR3 region has the DNA TGTGCCAGCAGTTTGCCGGGGACTGTTTACACCGGGGAGCTGTTTTTT. Translating gives CASSLPGTVYTGELFF.

In this sample, this clone turned up a few times. The genes are TRBV7-3 and TRBJ2-2, with unresolved D. The CDR3 covers 16 residues. Germline CDR1 is SGHTA and CDR2 is FQGTGA. Trimming stripped 1 base from V and 3 bases from J, with 12 bases between. Here the CDR3 reads CASSLNPLPDTGELFF. The CDR3 DNA follows: TGTGCCAGCAGCTTAAATCCCCTCCCGGACACCGGGGAGCTGTTTTTT.

This clone was observed a handful of times. The chain has TRBV21-1 and TRBJ2-7; the tabulated D call, TRBD2, remains unverified against the DNA. TRBV21-1 is a pseudogene locus. The CDR3 covers 17 residues. The CDR3 bases are TGTGCCAGCAGACGAAAGTACCCTAGCGGGGGGCCCCACGAGCAGTACTTC. Translation gives CASRRKYPSGGPHEQYF.

The chain uses TRBV9 and TRBJ2-4; 7 bases align to TRBD2. Germline loops: CDR1 SGDLS, CDR2 YYNGEE. The V segment lost 4 bases and the J segment 8 bases; nucleotides outside the gene matches: 15. CDR3 size: 16 residues. The CDR3 bases are TGTGCCAGCAGCTCAGCGTCCCGGGGGGTTTTCGACATTCAGTACTTC. Translating gives CASSSASRGVFDIQYF.

V gene TRBV30 combines with J gene TRBJ1-1, with a weak D call TRBD1 (5 bases). Germline V gene sequence: CDR1 GTSNPN, CDR2 SVGIG (reference sequence). The CDR3 runs 14 residues. Deletions cut 0 bases from V and 6 bases from J, with 14 bases between. In nucleotides, the CDR3 is TGTGCCTGGAGTGTATGGTCAGGGAGGGCTGAAGCTTTCTTT. Protein: CAWSVWSGRAEAFF.

V usage is TRBV6-1 and J usage is TRBJ2-7; 8 nucleotides agree with TRBD1. V shed 6 bases and J 0 bases; nucleotides not matched to a gene: 7. CDR1 is MNHNS and CDR2 is SASEGT in the germline V gene. The length of the CDR3 is 15 residues. The chain's CDR3 is CASRKGQDGSYEQYF. In DNA form, the CDR3 reads TGTGCCAGCAGGAAGGGACAGGATGGCTCCTACGAGCAGTACTTC.

V and J are TRBV9 and TRBJ2-1; TRBD2 agrees at 8 bases. Germline-derived CDR1 and CDR2 are SGDLS and YYNGEE. The CDR3 spans 18 residues. J gave up 7 bases and V 1 base, and 16 bases lay outside the gene matches. The CDR3 here is CASSVWGLYGGALNEQFF. DNA for the CDR3: TGTGCCAGCAGCGTATGGGGTCTATACGGGGGGGCCCTGAATGAGCAGTTCTTC.